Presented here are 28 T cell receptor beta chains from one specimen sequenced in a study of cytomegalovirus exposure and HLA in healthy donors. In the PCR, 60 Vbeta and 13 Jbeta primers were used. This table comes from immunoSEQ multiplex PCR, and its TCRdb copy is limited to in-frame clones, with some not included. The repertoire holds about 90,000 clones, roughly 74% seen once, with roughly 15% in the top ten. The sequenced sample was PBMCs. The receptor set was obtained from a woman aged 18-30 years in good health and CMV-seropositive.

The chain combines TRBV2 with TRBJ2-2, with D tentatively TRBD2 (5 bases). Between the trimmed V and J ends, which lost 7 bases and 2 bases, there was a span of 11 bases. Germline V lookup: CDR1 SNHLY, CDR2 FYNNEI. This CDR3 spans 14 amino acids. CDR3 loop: CASNLGLNTGELFF. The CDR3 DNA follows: TGTGCCAGCAATCTAGGACTCAACACCGGGGAGCTGTTTTTT.

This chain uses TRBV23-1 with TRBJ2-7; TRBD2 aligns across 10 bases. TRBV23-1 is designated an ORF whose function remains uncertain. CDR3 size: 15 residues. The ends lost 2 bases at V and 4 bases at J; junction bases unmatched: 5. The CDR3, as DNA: TGCGCCAGCAGTCAAGAGCGGGGGGGCTTTTACGAGCAGTACTTC. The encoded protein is CASSQERGGFYEQYF.

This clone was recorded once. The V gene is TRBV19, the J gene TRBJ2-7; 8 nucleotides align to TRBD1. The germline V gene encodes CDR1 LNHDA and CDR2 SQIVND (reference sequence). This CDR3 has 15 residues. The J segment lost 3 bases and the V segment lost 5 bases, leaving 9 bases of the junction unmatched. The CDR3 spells CASSSSRTGLYEQYF. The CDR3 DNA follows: TGTGCCAGTAGTTCCTCCCGGACAGGGCTCTACGAGCAGTACTTC.

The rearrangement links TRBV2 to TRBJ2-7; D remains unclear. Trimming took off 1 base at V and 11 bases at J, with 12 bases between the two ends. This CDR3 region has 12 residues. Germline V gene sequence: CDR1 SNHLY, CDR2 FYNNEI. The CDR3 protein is CASSEGAGREYF. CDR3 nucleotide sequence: TGTGCCAGCAGTGAAGGAGCCGGCCGGGAGTACTTC.

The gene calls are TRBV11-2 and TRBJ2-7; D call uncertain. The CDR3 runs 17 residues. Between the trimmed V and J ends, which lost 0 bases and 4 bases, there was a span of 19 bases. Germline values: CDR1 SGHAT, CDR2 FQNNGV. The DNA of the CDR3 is TGTGCCAGCAGCTTAGATCTCTCCCAGGTTCAGTTTTACGAGCAGTACTTC. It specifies CASSLDLSQVQFYEQYF.

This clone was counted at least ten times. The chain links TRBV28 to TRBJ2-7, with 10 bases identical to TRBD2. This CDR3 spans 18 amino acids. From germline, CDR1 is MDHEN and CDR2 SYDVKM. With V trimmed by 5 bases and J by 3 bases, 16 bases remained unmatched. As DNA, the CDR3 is TGTGCCAGCAGTCCCCAAGTAGCGGGAGGCCTTTATCACTACGAGCAGTACTTC. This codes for CASSPQVAGGLYHYEQYF.

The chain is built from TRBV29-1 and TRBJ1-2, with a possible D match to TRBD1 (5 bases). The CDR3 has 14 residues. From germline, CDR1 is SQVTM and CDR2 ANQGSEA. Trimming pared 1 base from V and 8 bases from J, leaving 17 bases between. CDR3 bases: TGCAGCGTTGAAGGGACGGCCAGGGTCTACGGCTACACCTTC. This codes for CSVEGTARVYGYTF.

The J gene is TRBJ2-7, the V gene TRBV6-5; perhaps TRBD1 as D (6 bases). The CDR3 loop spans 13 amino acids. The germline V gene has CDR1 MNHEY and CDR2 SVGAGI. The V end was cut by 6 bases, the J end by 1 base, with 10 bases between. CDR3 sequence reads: CASRETGSYEQYF. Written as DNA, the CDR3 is TGTGCCAGCAGAGAAACAGGGTCCTACGAGCAGTACTTC.

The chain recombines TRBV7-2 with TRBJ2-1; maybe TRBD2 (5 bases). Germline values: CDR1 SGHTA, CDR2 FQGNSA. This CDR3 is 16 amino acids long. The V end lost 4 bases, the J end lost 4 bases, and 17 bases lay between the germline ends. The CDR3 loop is CASSSPGSLGYNEQFF. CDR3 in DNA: TGTGCCAGCAGCTCCCCGGGAAGCTTGGGGTACAATGAGCAGTTCTTC. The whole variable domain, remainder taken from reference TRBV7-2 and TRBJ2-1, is GAGVSQSPSNKVTEKGKDVELRCDPISGHTALYWYRQSLGQGLEFLIYFQGNSAPDKSGLPSDRFSAERTGGSVSTLTIQRTQQEDSAVYLCASSSPGSLGYNEQFFGPGTRLTVL.

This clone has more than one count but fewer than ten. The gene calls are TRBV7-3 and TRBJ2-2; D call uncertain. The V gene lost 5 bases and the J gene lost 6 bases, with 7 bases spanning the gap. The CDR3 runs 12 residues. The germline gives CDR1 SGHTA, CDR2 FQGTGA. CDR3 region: CASSPPAGELFF. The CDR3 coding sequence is TGTGCCAGCAGCCCCCCCGCCGGGGAGCTGTTTTTT.

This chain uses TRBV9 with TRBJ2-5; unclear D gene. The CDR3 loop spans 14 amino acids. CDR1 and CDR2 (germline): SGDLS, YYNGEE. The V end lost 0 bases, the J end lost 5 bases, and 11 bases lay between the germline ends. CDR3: CASSVVPGLETQYF. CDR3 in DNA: TGTGCCAGCAGCGTAGTTCCGGGTTTGGAGACCCAGTACTTC.

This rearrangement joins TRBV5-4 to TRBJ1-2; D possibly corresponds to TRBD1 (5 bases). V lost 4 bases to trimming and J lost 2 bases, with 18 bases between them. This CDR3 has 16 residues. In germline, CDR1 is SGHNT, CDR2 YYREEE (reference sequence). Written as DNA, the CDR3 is TGTGCCAGCAGCATACCTCAGGGATTGGGGAACTATGGCTACACCTTC. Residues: CASSIPQGLGNYGYTF. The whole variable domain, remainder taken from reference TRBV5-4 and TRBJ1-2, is ETGVTQSPTHLIKTRGQQVTLRCSSQSGHNTVSWYQQALGQGPQFIFQYYREEENGRGNFPPRFSGLQFPNYSSELNVNALELDDSALYLCASSIPQGLGNYGYTFGSGTRLTVV.

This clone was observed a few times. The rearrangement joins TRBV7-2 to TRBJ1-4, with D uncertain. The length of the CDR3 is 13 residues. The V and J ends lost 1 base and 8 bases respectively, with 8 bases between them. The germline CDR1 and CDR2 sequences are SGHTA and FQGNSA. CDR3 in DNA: TGTGCCAGCAGCTTAGTCCGGGGAGAAAAACTGTTTTTT. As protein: CASSLVRGEKLFF.

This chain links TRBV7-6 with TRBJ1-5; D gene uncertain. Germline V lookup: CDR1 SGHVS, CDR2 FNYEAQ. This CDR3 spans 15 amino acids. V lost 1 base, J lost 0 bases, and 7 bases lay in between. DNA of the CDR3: TGTGCCAGCAGCTTAGGTGAGGGTAGCAATCAGCCCCAGCATTTT. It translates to CASSLGEGSNQPQHF.

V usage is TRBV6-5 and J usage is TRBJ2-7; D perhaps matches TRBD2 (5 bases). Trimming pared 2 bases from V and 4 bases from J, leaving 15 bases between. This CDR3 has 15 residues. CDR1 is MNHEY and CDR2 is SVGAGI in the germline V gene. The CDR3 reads CASSYPTRGLYEQYF. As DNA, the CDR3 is TGTGCCAGCAGTTACCCCACTAGAGGACTTTACGAGCAGTACTTC.

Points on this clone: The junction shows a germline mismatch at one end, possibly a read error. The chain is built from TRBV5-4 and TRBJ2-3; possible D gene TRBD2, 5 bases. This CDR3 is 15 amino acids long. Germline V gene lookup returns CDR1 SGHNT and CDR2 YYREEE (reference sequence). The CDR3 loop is CASSQDRLATDTQYF. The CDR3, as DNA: TGCGCCAGCAGCCAAGATCGGCTAGCTACAGATACGCAGTATTTT.

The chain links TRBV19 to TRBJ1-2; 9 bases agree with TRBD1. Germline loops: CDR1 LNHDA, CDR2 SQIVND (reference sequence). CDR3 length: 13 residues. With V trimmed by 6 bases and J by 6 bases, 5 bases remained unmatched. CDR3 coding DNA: TGTGCCAGTAGGCTACAGGGGGCGGATGGCTACACCTTC. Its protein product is CASRLQGADGYTF.

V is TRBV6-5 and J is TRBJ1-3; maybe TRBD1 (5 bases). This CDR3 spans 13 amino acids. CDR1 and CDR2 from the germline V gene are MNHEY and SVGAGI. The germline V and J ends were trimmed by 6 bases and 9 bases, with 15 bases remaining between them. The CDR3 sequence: CASSQGAGGTIYF. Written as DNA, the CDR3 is TGTGCCAGCAGCCAAGGGGCGGGGGGCACCATATATTTT.

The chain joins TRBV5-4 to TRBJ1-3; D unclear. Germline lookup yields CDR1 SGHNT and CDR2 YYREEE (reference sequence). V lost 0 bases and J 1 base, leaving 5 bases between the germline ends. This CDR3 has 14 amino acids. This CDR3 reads CASSLGGSGNTIYF. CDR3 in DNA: TGTGCCAGCAGCTTGGGAGGGTCTGGAAACACCATATATTTT.

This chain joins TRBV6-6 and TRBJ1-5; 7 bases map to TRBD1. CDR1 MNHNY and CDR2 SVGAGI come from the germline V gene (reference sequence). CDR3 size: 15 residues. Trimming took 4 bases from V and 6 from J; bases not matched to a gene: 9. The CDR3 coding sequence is TGTGCCAGCAGTTGGGGGACAGTTTCGGCTCAGCCCCAGCATTTT. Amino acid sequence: CASSWGTVSAQPQHF.

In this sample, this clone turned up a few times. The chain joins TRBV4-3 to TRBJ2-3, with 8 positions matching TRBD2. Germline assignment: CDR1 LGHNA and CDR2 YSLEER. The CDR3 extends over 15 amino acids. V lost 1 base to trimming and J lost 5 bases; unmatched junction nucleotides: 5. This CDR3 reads CASSQGLAIGDTQYF. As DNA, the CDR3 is TGCGCCAGCAGCCAAGGACTAGCGATCGGAGATACGCAGTATTTT.

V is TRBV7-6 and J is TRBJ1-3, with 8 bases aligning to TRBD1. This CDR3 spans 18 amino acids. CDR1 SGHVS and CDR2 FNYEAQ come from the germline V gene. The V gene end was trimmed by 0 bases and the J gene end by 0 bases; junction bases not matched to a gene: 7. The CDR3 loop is CASSLAVQGAISGNTIYF. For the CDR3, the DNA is TGTGCCAGCAGCTTAGCGGTCCAGGGGGCGATCTCTGGAAACACCATATATTTT.

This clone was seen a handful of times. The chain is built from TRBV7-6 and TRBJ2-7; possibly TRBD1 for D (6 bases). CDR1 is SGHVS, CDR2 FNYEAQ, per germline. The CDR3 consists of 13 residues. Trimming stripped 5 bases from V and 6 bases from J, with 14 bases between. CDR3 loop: CASSRTLDSEQYF. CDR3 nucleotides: TGTGCCAGCAGCCGAACACTGGACAGCGAGCAGTACTTC.

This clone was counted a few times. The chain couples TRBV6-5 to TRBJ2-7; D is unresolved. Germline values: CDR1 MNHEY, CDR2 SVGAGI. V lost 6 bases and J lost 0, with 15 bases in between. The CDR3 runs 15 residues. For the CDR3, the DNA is TGTGCCAGCAGCCCGATGACGGGTTCCTCCTACGAGCAGTACTTC. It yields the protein CASSPMTGSSYEQYF.

The DNA of the CDR3 is TGTGCCAGCCGGACAGGTGCTGGAAACACCATATATTTT. Translating it yields CASRTGAGNTIYF. J is TRBJ1-3 and V is TRBV6-5, with 7 bases matching TRBD1. This CDR3 comprises 13 residues. Germline V gives CDR1 MNHEY, CDR2 SVGAGI. The ends lost 8 bases at V and 2 bases at J; junction bases unmatched: 3.

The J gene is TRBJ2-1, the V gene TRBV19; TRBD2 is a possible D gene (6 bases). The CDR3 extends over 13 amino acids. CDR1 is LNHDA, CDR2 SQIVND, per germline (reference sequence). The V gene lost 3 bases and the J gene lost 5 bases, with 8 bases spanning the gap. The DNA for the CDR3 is TGTGCCAGTAGTATCGGGAGTCACAATGAGCAGTTCTTC. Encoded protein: CASSIGSHNEQFF.

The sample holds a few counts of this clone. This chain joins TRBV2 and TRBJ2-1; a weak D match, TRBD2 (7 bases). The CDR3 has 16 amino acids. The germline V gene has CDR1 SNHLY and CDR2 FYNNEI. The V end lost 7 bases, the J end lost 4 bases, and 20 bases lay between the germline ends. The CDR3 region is CASISRGLAEYNEQFF. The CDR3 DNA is TGTGCCAGCATCAGCCGGGGGCTAGCGGAGTACAATGAGCAGTTCTTC.

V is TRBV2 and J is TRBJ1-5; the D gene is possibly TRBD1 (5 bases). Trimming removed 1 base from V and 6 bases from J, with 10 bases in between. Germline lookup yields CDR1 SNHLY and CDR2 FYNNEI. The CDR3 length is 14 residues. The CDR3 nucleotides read TGTGCCAGCAGTGAAGTGGGGGGGATTCAGCCCCAGCATTTT. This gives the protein CASSEVGGIQPQHF.